This TCR beta chain was profiled in a study of Tregs in tolerant kidney transplant recipients. J was trimmed by 5 bases and V by 0 bases; bases with no gene match: 12. The V gene's germline CDR1 is MGHRA and CDR2 YSYEKL. The CDR3 contains 17 residues. TCRdb's table, derived via immunoSEQ multiplex PCR, lists solely in-frame clones and lacks some. Counted here are about 46,000 clones, about 90% occurring once; the ten biggest clones make up less than 0.75%. Thawed PBMCs were FACS-sorted into unstimulated CD4+CD25+CD127- regulatory T cells, CD4+CD25- non-regulatory cells, CD4 and CD8 cells. Material for sequencing was Tregs from blood. The sequence was obtained from a human donor in good health. The chain has TRBV4-1 and TRBJ1-2; 7 bases agree with TRBD1. CDR3 residues: CASSQDGRGGLSYGYTF. The CDR3 coding sequence is TGCGCCAGCAGCCAAGATGGTCGAGGGGGCCTTAGTTATGGCTACACCTTC.